Described below is a single T cell receptor beta chain sequence and its context. This specimen includes other DNA sequences encoding the same CDR3. This sample was taken from a study of blood T cell repertoires in COVID-19. Study in general: COVID-19 samples from acute and convalescent phases originated in the United States, Italy and Spain.

The protocol was immunoSEQ multiplex PCR, while the TCRdb copy is restricted to in-frame clones and leaves out a portion. The sample includes approximately 440,000 clones, 90% of them seen just once. The source material was PBMCs or T cells enriched from blood (not recorded which). The TCR comes from a man younger than 35 who had recovered from COVID-19.

The CDR3 reads CASSPSYEQYF. The CDR3 DNA reads TGTGCCAGCAGCCCCTCTTACGAGCAGTACTTC. The chain employs TRBV7-8 and TRBJ2-7; D unclear. V was trimmed by 5 bases and J by 4 bases, leaving 6 bases between them. This CDR3 region has 11 residues. Germline V gene lookup returns CDR1 SGHVS and CDR2 FQNEAQ.